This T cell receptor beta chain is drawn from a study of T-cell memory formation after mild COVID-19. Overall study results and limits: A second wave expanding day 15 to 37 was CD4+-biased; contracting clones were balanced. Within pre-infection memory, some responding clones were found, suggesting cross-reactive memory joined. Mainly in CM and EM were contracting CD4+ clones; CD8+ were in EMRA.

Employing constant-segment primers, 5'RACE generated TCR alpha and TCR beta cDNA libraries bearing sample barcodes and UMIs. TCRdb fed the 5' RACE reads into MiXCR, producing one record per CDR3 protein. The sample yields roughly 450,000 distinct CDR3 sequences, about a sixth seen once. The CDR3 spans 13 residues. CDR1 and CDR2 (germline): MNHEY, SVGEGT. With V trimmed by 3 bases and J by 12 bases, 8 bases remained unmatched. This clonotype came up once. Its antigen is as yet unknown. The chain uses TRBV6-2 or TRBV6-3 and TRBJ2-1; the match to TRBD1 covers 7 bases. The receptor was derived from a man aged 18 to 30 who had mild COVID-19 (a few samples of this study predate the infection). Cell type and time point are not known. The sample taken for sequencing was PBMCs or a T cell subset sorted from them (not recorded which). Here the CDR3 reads CASSYSQGFGQFF. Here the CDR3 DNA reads TGTGCCAGCAGTTATTCACAGGGGTTCGGGCAGTTCTTC.